The 10 T cell receptor beta chains reported below all come from one sample, sequenced in a study of cytomegalovirus exposure and HLA in healthy donors. PCR used 60 Vbeta primers and 13 Jbeta primers. Here immunoSEQ multiplex PCR was the method, and the copy in TCRdb shows in-frame clones only, minus some. The table includes 150,000 to 200,000 clones, roughly 80% detected once. Sequencing was performed on PBMCs. These receptors came from a woman in her twenties or thirties in good health and CMV-seropositive.

This clone was seen a few times. The chain combines TRBV11-2 with TRBJ2-1; TRBD2 matches 10 bases. The J segment lost 6 bases and the V segment lost 1 base, leaving 6 bases of the junction unmatched. The CDR3 spans 16 residues. The V gene's germline CDR1 is SGHAT and CDR2 FQNNGV. The CDR3 nucleotides are TGTGCCAGCAGCTTAGCTAGCGGGGGTGCGGGCAATGAGCAGTTCTTC. The encoded protein is CASSLASGGAGNEQFF.

This clone was recorded only once. The chain carries TRBV7-9 and TRBJ2-7; 9 bases are shared with TRBD1. The CDR3 consists of 15 residues. The V and J ends lost 5 bases and 1 base, in that order; junction bases with no gene match: 6. Germline assignment: CDR1 SEHNR and CDR2 FQNEAQ (reference sequence). The CDR3 loop is CASSAPGQGSYEQYF. In nucleotides, the CDR3 is TGTGCCAGCAGCGCCCCGGGACAGGGATCCTACGAGCAGTACTTC.

CDR3 sequence reads: CASSPPGIRLETQYF. In DNA, the CDR3 is TGTGCCAGCAGCCCCCCAGGGATTCGGTTGGAGACCCAGTACTTC. The chain couples TRBV7-9 to TRBJ2-5; D perhaps matches TRBD1 (5 bases). V shed 5 bases and J shed 5 bases, with 18 bases lying between them. This CDR3 is 15 amino acids long. Per germline, CDR1 SEHNR and CDR2 FQNEAQ (reference sequence).

This clone was seen just once. This chain links TRBV15 with TRBJ2-3, with 7 bases matching TRBD1. Germline trimming cut 5 bases from V and 3 bases from J; bases unmatched to any gene: 5. The germline CDR1 and CDR2 sequences are LNHNV and YYDKDF (reference sequence). This CDR3 is built from 14 residues. In DNA, the CDR3 is TGTGCCACCAGCCTGGACAGGTCTACAGATACGCAGTATTTT. It translates to CATSLDRSTDTQYF.

The rearrangement links TRBV29-1 to TRBJ2-7; 10 positions match TRBD1. Germline V CDR1 and CDR2: SQVTM, ANQGSEA. The CDR3 consists of 13 residues. V trimming: 3 bases; J trimming: 5 bases; junction bases outside the gene matches: 4. CDR3 sequence reads: CSVEEGTGDEQYF. DNA of the CDR3: TGCAGCGTTGAGGAGGGGACAGGGGACGAGCAGTACTTC.

The chain combines TRBV6-5 with TRBJ1-4, with a weak D call TRBD1 (5 bases). CDR1 is MNHEY, CDR2 SVGAGI, per germline. The CDR3 loop spans 14 amino acids. Trimming took 0 bases from V and 8 from J, leaving 10 bases between them. The CDR3 reads CASSYSAGNEKLFF. CDR3 sequence (DNA): TGTGCCAGCAGTTACTCCGCAGGGAACGAAAAACTGTTTTTT.

The V gene is TRBV6-5, the J gene TRBJ1-2; TRBD1 matches 9 bases. This CDR3 is 15 amino acids long. From germline, CDR1 is MNHEY and CDR2 SVGAGI. The V and J ends lost 0 bases and 8 bases, in that order; junction bases with no gene match: 7. The CDR3 is CASSYSFGTGRGYTF. CDR3 in DNA: TGTGCCAGCAGTTACTCATTCGGGACAGGGCGCGGCTACACCTTC.

The chain couples TRBV19 to TRBJ1-2; tentative D call: TRBD1 (5 bases). Germline V CDR1 and CDR2: LNHDA, SQIVND (reference sequence). The germline V and J ends were trimmed by 7 bases and 7 bases, with 13 bases remaining between them. This CDR3 comprises 12 residues. DNA of the CDR3: TGTGCCAGTACCCAGGGTACGTCTGGCTACACCTTC. This gives the protein CASTQGTSGYTF.

V and J are TRBV2 and TRBJ1-5, with D possibly matching TRBD1 (6 bases). This CDR3 contains 12 residues. Trimming stripped 6 bases from V and 7 bases from J, with 10 bases between. CDR1 and CDR2 from the germline V gene are SNHLY and FYNNEI. CDR3 DNA sequence: TGTGCCAGCAGGGGGGGGGCACAGCCCCAGCATTTT. Translating gives CASRGGAQPQHF.

The chain couples TRBV9 to TRBJ2-3, with 12 bases identical to TRBD2. The CDR3 is 17 amino acids. The germline V gene has CDR1 SGDLS and CDR2 YYNGEE. Unmatched junction bases numbered 7, after V lost 4 bases and J lost 1 base. CDR3: CASSFSSGGAGTDTQYF. The CDR3, as DNA: TGTGCCAGCAGCTTCTCTAGCGGGGGGGCCGGCACAGATACGCAGTATTTT.